This is a list of T cell receptor beta chains from one sample in a study of cytomegalovirus exposure and HLA in healthy donors. Assay: immunoSEQ multiplex PCR; the TCRdb copy retains only in-frame clones and omits some. This repertoire shows 100,000 or so clones, 60% to 75% found once; its top ten account for about 10%. The specimen sequenced was PBMCs. Source of these receptors: a man in his forties or fifties in good health and CMV-seronegative. The CDR3 runs from the conserved cysteine through the conserved F or W. A D gene is named only where the DNA matches it firmly. Clone size is given for some rows only: seen once, a few or many times, or a class if the clone is expanded.

D gene	clone size	V gene	J gene	CDR3 protein	CDR3 DNA
.	.	TRBV7-9	TRBJ1-1	CASNVGEAGSTEAFF	TGTGCCAGCAACGTAGGAGAGGCGGGATCGACTGAAGCTTTCTTT
.	.	TRBV28	TRBJ1-5	CVSSPTGFGNQPQHF	TGTGTCAGCAGCCCTACAGGGTTCGGCAATCAGCCCCAGCATTTT
.	.	TRBV7-2	TRBJ2-2	CASSLQLAGGELFF	TGTGCCAGCAGCTTGCAACTAGCTGGCGGGGAGCTGTTTTTT
TRBD2	.	TRBV4-1	TRBJ2-1	CASSQGSGDLNEQFF	TGCGCCAGCAGCCAGGGTAGCGGGGACCTCAATGAGCAGTTCTTC
.	.	TRBV15	TRBJ2-2	CATSTGTPNTGELFF	TGTGCCACCAGCACTGGGACACCGAACACCGGGGAGCTGTTTTTT
.	few	TRBV29-1	TRBJ2-7	CSVVAGSTYEQYF	TGCAGCGTTGTAGCAGGGTCTACCTACGAGCAGTACTTC
.	.	TRBV28	TRBJ1-4	CASRRPNEKLFF	TGTGCCAGCCGCAGGCCGAATGAAAAACTGTTTTTT
.	.	TRBV30	TRBJ2-2	CAWSSGNTGELFF	TGTGCCTGGAGCTCAGGGAACACCGGGGAGCTGTTTTTT
.	.	TRBV28	TRBJ2-1	CASSLSTLGSASYNEQFF	TGTGCCAGCAGTTTAAGTACGTTAGGCTCAGCGTCCTACAATGAGCAGTTCTTC
.	.	TRBV2	TRBJ2-5	CASSVAEQETQYF	TGTGCCAGCAGTGTGGCAGAACAAGAGACCCAGTACTTC
.	.	TRBV19	TRBJ2-5	CASRSGERETQYF	TGTGCCAGTAGGTCGGGAGAGCGGGAGACCCAGTACTTC
TRBD2	once	TRBV7-2	TRBJ2-5	CASSMGLAGVETQYF	TGTGCCAGCAGCATGGGACTAGCGGGAGTTGAGACCCAGTACTTC
.	.	TRBV11-2	TRBJ1-2	CASSLERTGMNGYTF	TGTGCCAGCAGCTTAGAGCGTACAGGGATGAATGGCTACACCTTC
.	few	TRBV7-9	TRBJ2-2	CASGTGYDTGELFF	TGTGCCAGCGGCACAGGGTACGACACCGGGGAGCTGTTTTTT
.	.	TRBV29-1	TRBJ2-3	CSAPLGGLASTDTQYF	TGCAGCGCTCCTTTGGGGGGGCTGGCAAGCACAGATACGCAGTATTTT
TRBD2	.	TRBV19	TRBJ2-2	CASRGGSAGTGELFF	TGTGCCAGTAGAGGCGGGAGTGCCGGCACCGGGGAGCTGTTTTTT
TRBD2	.	TRBV2	TRBJ2-7	CASSEEGSGGYEQYF	TGTGCCAGCAGTGAAGAGGGGTCGGGGGGCTACGAGCAGTACTTC
TRBD2	.	TRBV4-1	TRBJ2-5	CASSQVGSSGSRWETQYF	TGCGCCAGCAGCCAAGTGGGGAGTAGCGGGAGTAGGTGGGAGACCCAGTACTTC
.	.	TRBV10-3	TRBJ2-1	CAISEGGVGSYNEQFF	TGTGCCATCAGTGAAGGAGGGGTCGGTTCCTACAATGAGCAGTTCTTC
.	.	TRBV30	TRBJ1-2	CAFAGIYGYTF	TGTGCCTTCGCAGGGATCTATGGCTACACCTTC
TRBD2	.	TRBV30	TRBJ2-2	CAWSVLAGVLTGELFF	TGTGCCTGGAGTGTGCTAGCGGGGGTTCTTACCGGGGAGCTGTTTTTT